This TCR beta chain was observed in a study of cytomegalovirus exposure and HLA in healthy donors. The study, taken as a whole, reports: Three of the chains that were CMV-associated were confirmed in vitro to be specific for CMV antigens. Most TCR sequences were rare, but some public TCRs occurred in many donors. The study recorded some 160 TCR beta chains that were cytomegalovirus-associated.

The repertoire was sequenced with immunoSEQ multiplex PCR; TCRdb's copy has only in-frame clones and lacks some. The sample has 120,000 or so clones; around nine tenths are singletons. A note on this clone: The antigen is not known.

The CDR3 contains 14 residues. Germline V gives CDR1 LGHNA, CDR2 YSLEER. V was pared by 6 bases and J by 7 bases, with 9 bases of the junction left unmatched. The sample comprised PBMCs. V is TRBV4-3 and J is TRBJ1-1; TRBD1 agrees at 9 bases. This sequence was found in a woman under 40 in good health and CMV-seropositive. CDR3 sequence reads: CASSYGQGTDEAFF. CDR3 nucleotides: TGCGCCAGCAGTTACGGACAGGGGACGGATGAAGCTTTCTTT.